The clone carrying this TCR beta chain was observed at least ten times. Its antigen is undetermined. Blood was drawn at first hyperthyroidism diagnosis, before any ophthalmopathy symptoms. Germline lookup yields CDR1 SGHKS and CDR2 YYEKEE (reference sequence). The length of the CDR3 is 14 residues. V dropped 3 bases and J dropped 2 bases, with 8 bases sitting between them. The sample is drawn from a study of T cells in Graves' hyperthyroidism and ophthalmopathy. Findings and caveats of the study: Blood samples included most of the expanded thyroid clonotypes exceeding 0.001. Ophthalmopathy prediction by the model preceded onset by a median about 6 months.

RNA transcripts provided the source from which TCR beta CDR3 regions were amplified. During a first-round RT-PCR of the TCR CDR3, the HTBI primer set was used. TCRdb itself ran the multiplex PCR reads through MiXCR, one entry per CDR3 protein. Of hundreds of thousands of distinct CDR3 sequences listed, roughly a sixth are singletons. The sequenced sample consisted of blood. This TCR derives from a woman in her 50s with Graves' hyperthyroidism that later progressed to Graves' ophthalmopathy. This chain uses TRBV5-5 with TRBJ2-2, with D tentatively TRBD1 (6 bases). This chain's CDR3 is CASSSGTNTGELFF. The CDR3 bases are TGTGCCAGCAGCTCCGGGACAAACACCGGGGAGCTGTTTTTT.